The 9 T cell receptor beta chains given below trace back to one sample, sequenced in a study of vaccination effects on CD4 cells after COVID-19. Antigen-specific CD4+ T cell clonotypes were called by their expansion after viral peptide-pool culture in ViraFEST. Following an approximately ten-day culture, CD4+ T cells were purified. The vaccine given was either BNT162b2 or mRNA-1273, in two doses. These receptors' targets are unknown. Clones were sequenced by immunoSEQ multiplex PCR, and TCRdb holds only the in-frame ones, with some missing. In the table there are some 29,000 clones, 74% of which are singletons. The sequencing here drew on CD4+ T cells from PBMCs cultured with HCoV-OC43 spike peptides, taken after COVID-19 vaccination. Stated subset: HCoV-OC43 spike overlapping peptide pool stimulation. The origin of the receptors is a human donor who received a COVID-19 vaccine.

This clone was picked up a small number of times. The rearrangement links TRBV12-5 to TRBJ1-5, with D maybe TRBD1 (5 bases). Trimming cost V 4 bases and J 5 bases, with 9 bases left between them. In germline, CDR1 is LGHNT, CDR2 FRNRAP. The CDR3 is made up of 13 amino acids. This chain's CDR3 is CASGWGGDQPQHF. Written as DNA, the CDR3 is TGTGCTAGTGGTTGGGGCGGTGATCAGCCCCAGCATTTT.

The V and J genes are TRBV5-4 and TRBJ2-3, with D possibly being TRBD2 (6 bases). V lost 2 bases and J 2 bases, leaving 9 bases between the germline ends. The CDR3 is made up of 14 amino acids. Germline V gene lookup returns CDR1 SGHNT and CDR2 YYREEE (reference sequence). This CDR3 is CASSLAGPTDTQYF. In DNA, the CDR3 is TGTGCCAGCAGCTTAGCGGGCCCCACAGATACGCAGTATTTT.

This chain joins TRBV5-1 and TRBJ2-3; 11 bases fit TRBD2. V gave up 2 bases and J gave up 6 bases; unmatched junction bases: 14. The CDR3 has 18 amino acids. Germline CDR1 and CDR2: SGHRS and YFSETQ. The CDR3 DNA follows: TGCGCCAGCAGCTTACCCACAACCGGGACTAGCGGAGGGGATACGCAGTATTTT. This encodes CASSLPTTGTSGGDTQYF.

The CDR3 region is CASSSRNRAGGKTNEKLFF. The DNA for the CDR3 is TGTGCCAGCAGCTCTAGGAATCGGGCAGGGGGCAAAACTAATGAAAAACTGTTTTTT. This sequence joins TRBV13 and TRBJ1-4, with 8 nucleotides matching TRBD1. Germline values: CDR1 PRHDT, CDR2 FYEKMQ (reference sequence). This CDR3 comprises 19 residues. With 4 bases clipped from V and 1 base from J, the junction kept 14 bases outside the gene matches.

This clone appeared a few times. The rearrangement uses TRBV27 and TRBJ2-7, with TRBD2 as a possible D gene (6 bases). Germline-derived CDR1 and CDR2 are MNHEY and SMNVEV (reference sequence). The CDR3 runs to 14 residues. The V end was cut by 5 bases, the J end by 2 bases, with 13 bases between. CDR3 region: CASSSRGGPYEQYF. The CDR3 DNA follows: TGTGCCAGCAGTAGCCGGGGAGGACCCTACGAGCAGTACTTC.

The chain joins TRBV2 to TRBJ1-6, with no clear D. With 2 bases removed from V and 5 bases from J, the gap between germline ends came to 10 bases. The CDR3 consists of 15 residues. Germline V CDR1 and CDR2: SNHLY, FYNNEI. CDR3 sequence (DNA): TGTGCCAGCAGTGAACAGGACCATGATAATTCACCCCTCCACTTT. Protein product: CASSEQDHDNSPLHF.

This sequence joins TRBV5-6 and TRBJ1-1; D is uncertain. From germline, CDR1 is SGHDT and CDR2 YYEEEE. The CDR3 covers 13 residues. V dropped 0 bases and J dropped 10 bases, with 13 bases sitting between them. Here the CDR3 reads CASSLGSTAPAFF. CDR3 DNA sequence: TGTGCCAGCAGCTTGGGGTCCACGGCGCCAGCTTTCTTT.

This chain uses TRBV11-3 with TRBJ2-3; D remains unclear. V was cut by 5 bases and J by 6 bases, with 9 bases left in between. The CDR3 contains 12 residues. Germline CDR1 SGHNT, CDR2 YENEEA. Here the CDR3 DNA reads TGTGCCAGCAGCAAAGGTCCGGATACGCAGTATTTT. Its protein is CASSKGPDTQYF. Drawing the rest from reference TRBV11-3 and TRBJ2-3, the complete variable domain is EAGVVQSPRYKIIEKKQPVAFWCNPISGHNTLYWYLQNLGQGPELLIRYENEEAVDDSQLPKDRFSAERLKGVDSTLKIQPAELGDSAVYLCASSKGPDTQYFGPGTRLTVL.

The chain is built from TRBV7-8 and TRBJ2-7; D unclear. Looked up from germline, CDR1 is SGHVS and CDR2 is FQNEAQ. V lost 2 bases to trimming and J lost 4 bases, with 3 bases between them. The CDR3 length is 11 residues. DNA of the CDR3: TGTGCCAGCAGCTTAAAGTACGAGCAGTACTTC. It is translated as CASSLKYEQYF. The whole variable domain, remainder taken from reference TRBV7-8 and TRBJ2-7, is GAGVSQSPRYKVAKRGQDVALRCDPISGHVSLFWYQQALGQGPEFLTYFQNEAQLDKSGLPSDRFFAERPEGSVSTLKIQRTQQEDSAVYLCASSLKYEQYFGPGTRLTVT.